The clone carrying this T cell receptor (beta chain) was seen many times. It was with unique molecular identifiers that the TCRbeta library was prepared. TCRdb ran MiXCR on the PCR reads and lists one entry per CDR3 protein. The sample has over 150,000 distinct CDR3 sequences, approximately 14% seen once. This sample is part of a study of T-cell reconstitution after alpha-beta-depleted transplantation in children. The CDR3 has 15 residues. Germline CDR1 SGHRS, CDR2 YFSETQ. With V trimmed by 4 bases and J by 2 bases, 6 bases remained unmatched. The chain couples TRBV5-1 to TRBJ2-1, with 7 bases identical to TRBD1. The sequencing here drew on PBMCs from the stem cell graft donor, taken from the stem cell graft. The sequence was obtained from a human donor who donated a stem cell graft to a child with acute lymphoblastic leukemia. The CDR3 DNA is TGCGCCAGCAGCCCGGACGGACAGGCCTACAATGAGCAGTTCTTC. Protein sequence: CASSPDGQAYNEQFF. The full variable domain, rest sourced from reference TRBV5-1 and TRBJ2-1, is KAGVTQTPRYLIKTRGQQVTLSCSPISGHRSVSWYQQTPGQGLQFLFEYFSETQRNKGNFPGRFSGRQFSNSRSEMNVSTLELGDSALYLCASSPDGQAYNEQFFGPGTRLTVL.